This TCR beta chain was documented in a study of blood T cell repertoires in COVID-19. Study at large: The origin of the acute and convalescent COVID-19 samples was the United States, Italy and Spain. Sample material is recorded as cDNA or gDNA derived from T cells, B-cell-depleted T cells, or PBMCs.

Authors' methods: Researchers report that nucleated cell counts were estimated from reference gene primer amplification. The protocol was immunoSEQ multiplex PCR, while the TCRdb copy is restricted to in-frame clones and leaves out a portion. D and trimming were read from the DNA, whereas the V and J calls and clone size are those reported in that table. Altogether some 200,000 clones are present, about 82% being singletons, with the ten largest covering 8% to 13%. Concerning this clone itself: A read error may produce the germline difference seen at one junction end.

CDR3 size: 15 residues. In germline, CDR1 is SSHAT, CDR2 FNYEAQ (reference sequence). J is TRBJ2-1 and V is TRBV7-7, with 12 nucleotides matching TRBD2. This TCR came from a woman aged 80 or older with acute or convalescent COVID-19. What was sequenced was peripheral blood. The CDR3, as DNA: TGTGCTAGCAGCCCGACTAGCGGGGGAGTAAGTGAGCAGTTCTTC. Protein: CASSPTSGGVSEQFF.